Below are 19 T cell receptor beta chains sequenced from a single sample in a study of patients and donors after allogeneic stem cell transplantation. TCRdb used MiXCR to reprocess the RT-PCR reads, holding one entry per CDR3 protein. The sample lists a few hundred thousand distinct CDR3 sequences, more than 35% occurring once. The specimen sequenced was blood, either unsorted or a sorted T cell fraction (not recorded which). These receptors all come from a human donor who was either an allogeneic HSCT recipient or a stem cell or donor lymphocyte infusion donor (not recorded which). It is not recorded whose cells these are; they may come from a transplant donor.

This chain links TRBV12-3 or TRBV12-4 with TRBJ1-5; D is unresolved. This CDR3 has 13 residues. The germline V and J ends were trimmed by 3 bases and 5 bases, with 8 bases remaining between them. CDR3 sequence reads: CASSFYRHQPQHF. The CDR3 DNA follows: TGTGCCAGCAGTTTTTACAGACATCAGCCCCAGCATTTT.

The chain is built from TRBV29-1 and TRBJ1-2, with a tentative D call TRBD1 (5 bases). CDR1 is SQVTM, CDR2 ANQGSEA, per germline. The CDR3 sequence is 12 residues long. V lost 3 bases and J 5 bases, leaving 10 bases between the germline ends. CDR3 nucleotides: TGCAGCGTTGATCGGACACCGTATGGCTACACCTTC. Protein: CSVDRTPYGYTF. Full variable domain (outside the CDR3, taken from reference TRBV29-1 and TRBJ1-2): SAVISQKPSRDICQRGTSLTIQCQVDSQVTMMFWYRQQPGQSLTLIATANQGSEATYESGFVIDKFPISRPNLTFSTLTVSNMSPEDSSIYLCSVDRTPYGYTFGSGTRLTVV.

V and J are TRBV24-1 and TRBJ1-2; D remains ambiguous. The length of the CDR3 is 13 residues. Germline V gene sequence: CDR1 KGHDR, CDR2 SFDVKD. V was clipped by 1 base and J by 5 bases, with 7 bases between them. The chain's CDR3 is CATSDFEGYGYTF. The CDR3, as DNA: TGTGCCACCAGTGATTTCGAAGGATATGGCTACACCTTC.

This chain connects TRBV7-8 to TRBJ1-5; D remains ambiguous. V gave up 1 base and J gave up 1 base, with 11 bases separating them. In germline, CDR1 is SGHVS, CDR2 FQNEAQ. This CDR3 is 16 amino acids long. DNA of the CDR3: TGTGCCAGCAGCTTAGGAAGGGCCAAGAGCAATCAGCCCCAGCATTTT. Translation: CASSLGRAKSNQPQHF.

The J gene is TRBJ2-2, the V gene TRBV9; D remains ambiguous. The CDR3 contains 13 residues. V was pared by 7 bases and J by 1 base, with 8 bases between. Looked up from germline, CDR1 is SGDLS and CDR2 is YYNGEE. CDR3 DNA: TGTGCCAGCGGATATGGGAACACCGGGGAGCTGTTTTTT. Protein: CASGYGNTGELFF.

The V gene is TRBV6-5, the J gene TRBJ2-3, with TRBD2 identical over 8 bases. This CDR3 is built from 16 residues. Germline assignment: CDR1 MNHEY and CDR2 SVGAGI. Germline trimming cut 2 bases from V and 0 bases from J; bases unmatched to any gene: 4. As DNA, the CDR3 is TGTGCCAGCAGTTACAGGGCGGGGGGTAGCACAGATACGCAGTATTTT. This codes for CASSYRAGGSTDTQYF.

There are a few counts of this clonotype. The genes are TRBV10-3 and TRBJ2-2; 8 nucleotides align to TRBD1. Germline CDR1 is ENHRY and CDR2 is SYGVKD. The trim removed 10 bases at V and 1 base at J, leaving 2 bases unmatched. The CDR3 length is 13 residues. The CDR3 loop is CASDRGNTGELFF. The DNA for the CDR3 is TGTGCCAGTGACAGGGGGAACACCGGGGAGCTGTTTTTT.

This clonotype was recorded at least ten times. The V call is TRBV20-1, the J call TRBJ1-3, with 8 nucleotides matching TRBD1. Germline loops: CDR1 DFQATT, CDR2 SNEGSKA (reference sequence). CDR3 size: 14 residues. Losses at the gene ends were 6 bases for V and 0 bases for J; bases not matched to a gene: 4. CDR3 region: CSAEDRGSGNTIYF. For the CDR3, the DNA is TGCAGTGCGGAAGACAGGGGCTCTGGAAACACCATATATTTT.

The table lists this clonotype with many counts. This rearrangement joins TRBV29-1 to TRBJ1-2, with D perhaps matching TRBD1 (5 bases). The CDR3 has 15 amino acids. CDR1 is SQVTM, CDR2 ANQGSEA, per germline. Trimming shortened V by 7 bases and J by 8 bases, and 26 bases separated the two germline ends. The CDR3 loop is CSAFAPGSGLRGYTF. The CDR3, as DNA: TGCAGCGCTTTCGCGCCAGGGTCAGGTCTACGCGGCTACACCTTC.

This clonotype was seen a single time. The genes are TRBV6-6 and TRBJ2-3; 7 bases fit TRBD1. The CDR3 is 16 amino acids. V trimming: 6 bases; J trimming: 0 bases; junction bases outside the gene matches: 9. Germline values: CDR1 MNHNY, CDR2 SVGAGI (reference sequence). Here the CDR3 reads CASSRTGLKSTDTQYF. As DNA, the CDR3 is TGTGCCAGCAGCAGGACAGGCTTGAAGAGCACAGATACGCAGTATTTT.

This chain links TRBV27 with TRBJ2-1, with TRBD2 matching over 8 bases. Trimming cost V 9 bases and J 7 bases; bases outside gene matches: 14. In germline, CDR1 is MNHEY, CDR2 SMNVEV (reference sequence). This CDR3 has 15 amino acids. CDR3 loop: CASTTGVAGYNEQFF. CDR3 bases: TGTGCCAGTACCACTGGGGTAGCGGGGTATAATGAGCAGTTCTTC.

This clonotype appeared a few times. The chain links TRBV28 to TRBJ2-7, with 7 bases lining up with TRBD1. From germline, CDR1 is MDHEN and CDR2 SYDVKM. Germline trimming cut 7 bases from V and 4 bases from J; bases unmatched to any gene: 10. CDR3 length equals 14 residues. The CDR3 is CASTSGQSTYEQYF. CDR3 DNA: TGTGCCAGCACCTCGGGACAGTCCACTTACGAGCAGTACTTC.

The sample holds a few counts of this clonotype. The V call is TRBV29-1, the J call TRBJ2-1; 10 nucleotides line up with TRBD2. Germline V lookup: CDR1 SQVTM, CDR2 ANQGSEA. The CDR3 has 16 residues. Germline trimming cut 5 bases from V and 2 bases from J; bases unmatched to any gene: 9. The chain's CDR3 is CSVQRRTSGPYNEQFF. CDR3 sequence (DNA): TGCAGCGTTCAAAGGCGGACTAGCGGTCCCTACAATGAGCAGTTCTTC.

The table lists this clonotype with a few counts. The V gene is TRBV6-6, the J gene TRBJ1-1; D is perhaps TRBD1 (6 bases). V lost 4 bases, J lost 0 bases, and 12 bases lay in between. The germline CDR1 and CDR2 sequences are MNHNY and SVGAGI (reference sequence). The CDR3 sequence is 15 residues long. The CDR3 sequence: CASSSLKGVNTEAFF. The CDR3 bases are TGTGCCAGCAGTTCCCTCAAGGGGGTGAACACTGAAGCTTTCTTT.

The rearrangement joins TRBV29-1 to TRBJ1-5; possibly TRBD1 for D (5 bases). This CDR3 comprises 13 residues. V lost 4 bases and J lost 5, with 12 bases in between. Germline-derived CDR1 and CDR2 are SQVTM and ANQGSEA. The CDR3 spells CSVAQGADQPQHF. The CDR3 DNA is TGCAGCGTTGCCCAGGGAGCCGATCAGCCCCAGCATTTT.

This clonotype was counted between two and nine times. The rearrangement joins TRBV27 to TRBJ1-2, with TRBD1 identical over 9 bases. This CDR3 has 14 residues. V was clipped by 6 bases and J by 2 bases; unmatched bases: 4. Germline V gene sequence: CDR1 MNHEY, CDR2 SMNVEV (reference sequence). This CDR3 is CASRDRGRNYGYTF. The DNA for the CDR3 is TGTGCCAGCAGGGACAGGGGCCGAAACTATGGCTACACCTTC.

This chain's CDR3 is CASSRRTGEDEQYF. CDR3 DNA: TGTGCCAGCAGCCGTCGGACAGGGGAGGACGAGCAGTACTTC. This sequence joins TRBV21-1 and TRBJ2-7; whether TRBD1, the table's D call, matches the DNA was not checked. TRBV21-1 is recorded as a pseudogene. This CDR3 is built from 14 residues.

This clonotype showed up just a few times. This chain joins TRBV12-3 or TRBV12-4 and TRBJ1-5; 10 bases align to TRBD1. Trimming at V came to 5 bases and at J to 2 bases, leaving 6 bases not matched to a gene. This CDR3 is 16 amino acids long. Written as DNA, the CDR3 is TGTGCCAGCAGTCCACAAGGGACAGGGGGCAATCAGCCCCAGCATTTT. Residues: CASSPQGTGGNQPQHF.

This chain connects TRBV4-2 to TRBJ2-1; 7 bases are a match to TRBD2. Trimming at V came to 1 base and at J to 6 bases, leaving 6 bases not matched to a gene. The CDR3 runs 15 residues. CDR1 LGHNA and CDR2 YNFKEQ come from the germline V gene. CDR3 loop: CASSQARAGPNEQFF. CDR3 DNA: TGTGCCAGCAGCCAAGCCCGAGCGGGGCCCAATGAGCAGTTCTTC.